The 14 T cell receptor beta chains presented below share a single source sample, sequenced in a study of T cells in Graves' hyperthyroidism and ophthalmopathy. Researchers amplified the TCR beta CDR3 regions from RNA transcripts. With the HTBI primer set, the TCR CDR3 went through a first round of RT-PCR. TCRdb re-called the multiplex PCR reads through MiXCR, storing one row per CDR3 protein. This table has about 300,000 distinct CDR3 sequences, around 20% appearing once. The sample consisted of blood. Receptors were obtained from a man aged 50-59 years with Graves' ophthalmopathy.

This clonotype was observed at least ten times. The chain is built from TRBV15 and TRBJ2-3, with TRBD1 as a possible D gene (5 bases). CDR3 length: 17 residues. Trimming removed 0 bases from V and 3 bases from J, with 16 bases in between. Germline lookup yields CDR1 LNHNV and CDR2 YYDKDF (reference sequence). The DNA of the CDR3 is TGTGCCACCAGCAGAGACCCGAACCGACAGATAACAGATACGCAGTATTTT. It specifies CATSRDPNRQITDTQYF.

This clonotype was counted a few times. This chain links TRBV7-3 with TRBJ2-7; weak D call: TRBD1 (5 bases). With 5 bases removed from V and 7 bases from J, the gap between germline ends came to 12 bases. The CDR3 spans 12 residues. Germline V gives CDR1 SGHTA, CDR2 FQGTGA. For the CDR3, the DNA is TGTGCCAGCAGCCACACAAAGGGGGAGCAGTACTTC. Its translation is CASSHTKGEQYF.

Ten or more counts support this clonotype. The rearrangement joins TRBV2 to TRBJ2-7, with 7 bases identical to TRBD1. V lost 4 bases, J lost 5 bases, and 2 bases stayed unmatched. There are 12 residues in the CDR3. Per germline, CDR1 SNHLY and CDR2 FYNNEI. CDR3 loop: CASSVQGDEQYF. For the CDR3, the DNA is TGTGCCAGCAGTGTCCAGGGGGACGAGCAGTACTTC.

This chain joins TRBV29-1 and TRBJ2-7, with 8 nucleotides matching TRBD1. CDR3 length: 14 amino acids. Per germline, CDR1 SQVTM and CDR2 ANQGSEA. Trimming cost V 1 base and J 7 bases; bases outside gene matches: 9. CDR3 nucleotide sequence: TGCAGCGTTGAAGGTGACAGGGGTTATGGTGAGCAGTACTTC. It yields the protein CSVEGDRGYGEQYF.

On this clonotype itself: This clone may be a read error of a much larger clone one base away. The rearrangement joins TRBV15 to TRBJ1-1; D perhaps matches TRBD1 (5 bases). V lost 0 bases to trimming and J lost 3 bases, with 11 bases between them. The CDR3 loop spans 15 amino acids. Per germline, CDR1 LNHNV and CDR2 YYDKDF (reference sequence). The CDR3 loop is CATSRDQGIDTEAFF. The CDR3 DNA follows: TGTGCCACCAGCAGAGATCAGGGTATAGACACTGAAGCTTTCTTT.

V gene TRBV6-6 combines with J gene TRBJ2-1, with 8 bases aligning to TRBD2. The length of the CDR3 is 16 residues. Germline-derived CDR1 and CDR2 are MNHNY and SVGAGI (reference sequence). Trimming took 2 bases from V and 4 from J; bases not matched to a gene: 7. In nucleotides, the CDR3 is TGTGCCAGCAGTTACATTCAGGCGGGAGGTTACAATGAGCAGTTCTTC. Translating it yields CASSYIQAGGYNEQFF.

This chain joins TRBV5-4 and TRBJ1-2; possible D gene TRBD1, 6 bases. Trimming left V 3 bases short and J 8 bases short, with 14 bases between. The CDR3 length is 13 residues. Per germline, CDR1 SGHNT and CDR2 YYREEE (reference sequence). CDR3 amino acids: CASSYNRVEGYTF. The CDR3 DNA is TGTGCCAGCAGCTACAACAGGGTAGAAGGCTACACCTTC.

This chain uses TRBV12-3 or TRBV12-4 with TRBJ1-2; the match to TRBD1 covers 8 bases. CDR3 length: 15 residues. V lost 2 bases, J lost 5 bases, and 7 bases stayed unmatched. Here the CDR3 reads CASSLNGQGIYGYTF. CDR3 in DNA: TGTGCCAGCAGTTTAAATGGACAGGGAATATATGGCTACACCTTC.

V and J are TRBV6-1 and TRBJ2-3, with D uncertain. This CDR3 contains 14 residues. Trimming took 10 bases from V and 0 from J, leaving 14 bases between them. The V gene's germline CDR1 is MNHNS and CDR2 SASEGT. The CDR3 coding sequence is TGTGCCATCCGCCTCACCATGAGCACAGATACGCAGTATTTT. This sequence encodes CAIRLTMSTDTQYF.

This clonotype was detected only a few times. V is TRBV20-1 and J is TRBJ2-3; D remains ambiguous. The CDR3 loop spans 15 amino acids. The germline V and J ends were trimmed by 0 bases and 0 bases, with 10 bases remaining between them. Germline V gene data show CDR1 as DFQATT and CDR2 as SNEGSKA (reference sequence). This CDR3 is CSAREGTHSTDTQYF. In nucleotides, the CDR3 is TGCAGTGCTAGAGAAGGAACTCATAGCACAGATACGCAGTATTTT.

In its sample, this clonotype was seen many times. The chain couples TRBV11-2 to TRBJ1-2; D gene uncertain. Germline V gives CDR1 SGHAT, CDR2 FQNNGV. This CDR3 has 13 residues. V was cut by 4 bases and J by 0 bases, with 6 bases left in between. This CDR3 is CASSSIPNYGYTF. The CDR3 DNA reads TGTGCCAGCAGCTCTATTCCTAACTATGGCTACACCTTC.

This chain connects TRBV5-1 to TRBJ2-3; either TRBD1 or TRBD2 may supply D (5 bases each). CDR1 is SGHRS, CDR2 YFSETQ, per germline. The CDR3 is 16 amino acids. The ends were cut back, 0 bases at V and 4 bases at J, with 15 bases in the middle. The CDR3 DNA is TGCGCCAGCAGCTTGGGGCTTTTAAGGGACCCAGATACGCAGTATTTT. Translating it yields CASSLGLLRDPDTQYF.

The chain combines TRBV7-2 with TRBJ2-1; 7 bases are a match to TRBD2. CDR1 is SGHTA, CDR2 FQGNSA, per germline. The CDR3 has 15 amino acids. Trimming cost V 5 bases and J 6 bases; bases outside gene matches: 10. The CDR3 region is CASSPARLAGNEQFF. The CDR3 bases are TGTGCCAGCAGCCCAGCCCGACTAGCTGGCAATGAGCAGTTCTTC.

This clonotype was detected ten times or more. The chain links TRBV5-8 to TRBJ1-1, with unresolved D. Trimming took off 2 bases at V and 0 bases at J, with 11 bases between the two ends. The CDR3 is 15 residues long. Germline V gene lookup returns CDR1 SGHTS and CDR2 YDEGEE. The CDR3: CASSFVPPLNTEAFF. The CDR3 nucleotides are TGTGCCAGCAGCTTCGTTCCCCCTCTGAACACTGAAGCTTTCTTT.